These 22 T cell receptor beta chains share one sample of origin, sequenced in a study of cytomegalovirus exposure and HLA in healthy donors. PCR employed 60 Vbeta and 13 Jbeta primers. Measured with immunoSEQ multiplex PCR; TCRdb has only the in-frame clones, and not every one. The table has approximately 120,000 clones, more than 65% seen once. Material for sequencing was PBMCs. The receptor set was obtained from a man between 18 and 29 years old in good health and CMV-seropositive.

The chain has TRBV13 and TRBJ2-1, with D perhaps TRBD2 (6 bases). Germline values: CDR1 PRHDT, CDR2 FYEKMQ (reference sequence). The CDR3 has 16 residues. The ends were cut back, 0 bases at V and 2 bases at J, with 11 bases in the middle. The CDR3 sequence is CASSLGSWGAYNEQFF. In DNA, the CDR3 is TGTGCCAGCAGCTTAGGTTCTTGGGGGGCCTACAATGAGCAGTTCTTC. The full variable domain, its missing parts supplied by reference TRBV13 and TRBJ2-1, is AAGVIQSPRHLIKEKRETATLKCYPIPRHDTVYWYQQGPGQDPQFLISFYEKMQSDKGSIPDRFSAQQFSDYHSELNMSSLELGDSALYFCASSLGSWGAYNEQFFGPGTRLTVL.

The V call is TRBV7-2, the J call TRBJ2-7; perhaps TRBD2 as D (5 bases). Germline-derived CDR1 and CDR2 are SGHTA and FQGNSA. This CDR3 has 16 residues. V lost 3 bases and J 5 bases, leaving 20 bases between the germline ends. Here the CDR3 DNA reads TGTGCCAGCAGCTTGAGCCGGGCTAGCTTCCCCCACGAGCAGTACTTC. Translation: CASSLSRASFPHEQYF.

V and J are TRBV4-3 and TRBJ2-7; possibly TRBD2 for D (6 bases). Trimming left V 4 bases short and J 4 bases short, with 14 bases between. The CDR3 totals 14 residues. Germline V gene sequence: CDR1 LGHNA, CDR2 YSLEER. CDR3 region: CASSPRLEGYEQYF. CDR3 coding DNA: TGCGCCAGCAGCCCACGACTAGAGGGGTACGAGCAGTACTTC.

The chain couples TRBV7-6 to TRBJ2-2; TRBD1 matches at 7 bases. CDR3 length: 17 amino acids. Germline V gives CDR1 SGHVS, CDR2 FNYEAQ. J gave up 5 bases and V 5 bases, and 14 bases lay outside the gene matches. The CDR3 DNA sequence: TGTGCCAGCAGCCGATTCACAGGGGAATCTATTACCGGGGAGCTGTTTTTT. It codes for CASSRFTGESITGELFF.

The rearrangement uses TRBV6-5 and TRBJ1-2; 9 bases fit TRBD1. The germline V gene has CDR1 MNHEY and CDR2 SVGAGI. This CDR3 comprises 15 residues. With 6 bases clipped from V and 4 bases from J, the junction kept 9 bases outside the gene matches. The CDR3 is CASRVGTGYTYGYTF. The CDR3, as DNA: TGTGCCAGCAGAGTGGGGACAGGGTATACCTATGGCTACACCTTC.

This clone was seen a single time. The rearrangement joins TRBV11-2 to TRBJ1-1; the match to TRBD1 covers 8 bases. This CDR3 has 12 amino acids. J was trimmed by 11 bases and V by 5 bases; bases with no gene match: 7. Germline V gene lookup returns CDR1 SGHAT and CDR2 FQNNGV. For the CDR3, the DNA is TGTGCCAGCAGCCAAAACAGGGGGATTGCTTTCTTT. The encoded protein is CASSQNRGIAFF.

This clone occurred a few times. V usage is TRBV11-2 and J usage is TRBJ1-1; 7 bases map to TRBD1. Germline CDR1 is SGHAT and CDR2 is FQNNGV. The CDR3 extends over 16 amino acids. The junction had 10 bases not matched to a gene; V was cut back by 6 bases and J by 0 bases. CDR3 residues: CASSGGTAFMNTEAFF. CDR3 nucleotide sequence: TGTGCCAGCAGTGGTGGGACAGCTTTCATGAACACTGAAGCTTTCTTT. The whole variable domain, filled in from reference TRBV11-2 and TRBJ1-1, reads EAGVAQSPRYKIIEKRQSVAFWCNPISGHATLYWYQQILGQGPKLLIQFQNNGVVDDSQLPKDRFSAERLKGVDSTLKIQPAKLEDSAVYLCASSGGTAFMNTEAFFGQGTRLTVV.

This clone occurred once. The genes are TRBV18 and TRBJ2-7; 7 nucleotides line up with TRBD1. This CDR3 is built from 13 residues. The trim removed 2 bases at V and 4 bases at J, leaving 2 bases unmatched. Germline lookup yields CDR1 KGHSH and CDR2 LQKENI. CDR3 sequence reads: CASSPGQEYEQYF. The CDR3 DNA reads as TGTGCCAGCTCACCAGGACAGGAGTACGAGCAGTACTTC.

The gene calls are TRBV2 and TRBJ1-1; 8 bases fit TRBD1. The V and J ends lost 6 bases and 4 bases, in that order; junction bases with no gene match: 4. The CDR3 contains 13 residues. CDR1 SNHLY and CDR2 FYNNEI come from the germline V gene. The CDR3 DNA sequence: TGTGCCAGCAGCGGACAGGGTTCCACTGAAGCTTTCTTT. This codes for CASSGQGSTEAFF.

This clone has just one count. The chain has TRBV2 and TRBJ1-5; D not certain. Trimming pared 7 bases from V and 3 bases from J, leaving 10 bases between. Germline-derived CDR1 and CDR2 are SNHLY and FYNNEI. The CDR3 runs 13 residues. The CDR3 region is CASNRGPNQPQHF. Here the CDR3 DNA reads TGTGCCAGCAACCGCGGCCCCAATCAGCCCCAGCATTTT.

V gene TRBV5-8 combines with J gene TRBJ1-1; 9 bases match TRBD1. CDR1 SGHTS and CDR2 YDEGEE come from the germline V gene. V lost 4 bases and J lost 7; bases outside the gene matches: 11. The CDR3 spans 15 residues. Here the CDR3 DNA reads TGTGCCAGCAGCGTAGCCGGGACAGGGTTGATTGAAGCTTTCTTT. Translated: CASSVAGTGLIEAFF.

The V and J genes are TRBV4-3 and TRBJ1-1, with D tentatively TRBD1 (5 bases). This CDR3 comprises 19 residues. The V gene's germline CDR1 is LGHNA and CDR2 YSLEER. Trimming shortened V by 0 bases and J by 2 bases, and 22 bases separated the two germline ends. This CDR3 reads CASSQDGGSGVDENTEAFF. The CDR3, as DNA: TGCGCCAGCAGCCAAGATGGTGGGTCGGGGGTCGATGAAAACACTGAAGCTTTCTTT.

As DNA, the CDR3 is TGTGCCAGCAGCTTCGGGACTTTGCAAGAGACCCAGTACTTC. Its translation is CASSFGTLQETQYF. This rearrangement joins TRBV7-9 to TRBJ2-5, with D possibly being TRBD2 (6 bases). Per germline, CDR1 SEHNR and CDR2 FQNEAQ (reference sequence). Trimming took off 3 bases at V and 2 bases at J, with 10 bases between the two ends. The CDR3 length is 14 residues. Complete variable domain (other parts from reference TRBV7-9 and TRBJ2-5): DTGVSQNPRHKITKRGQNVTFRCDPISEHNRLYWYRQTLGQGPEFLTYFQNEAQLEKSRLLSDRFSAERPKGSFSTLEIQRTEQGDSAMYLCASSFGTLQETQYFGPGTRLLVL.

This chain uses TRBV7-2 with TRBJ1-2, with 8 bases fitting TRBD1. CDR3 length equals 16 residues. Germline CDR1 and CDR2: SGHTA and FQGNSA. With V trimmed by 5 bases and J by 3 bases, 11 bases remained unmatched. This CDR3 is CASSPQSDRADYGYTF. The CDR3 DNA reads as TGTGCCAGCAGCCCGCAATCGGACAGGGCGGACTATGGCTACACCTTC.

This chain links TRBV9 with TRBJ1-1; D may be TRBD1 (6 bases). The germline V gene encodes CDR1 SGDLS and CDR2 YYNGEE. Trimming took 4 bases from V and 1 from J, leaving 23 bases between them. CDR3 size: 18 residues. CDR3 nucleotide sequence: TGTGCCAGCAGCCCCCAATTGGGGGGGGCCTCGACGAACACTGAAGCTTTCTTT. As protein: CASSPQLGGASTNTEAFF.

The chain carries TRBV11-2 and TRBJ1-4; D is uncertain. With 5 bases removed from V and 4 bases from J, the gap between germline ends came to 8 bases. The CDR3 runs 13 residues. From germline, CDR1 is SGHAT and CDR2 FQNNGV. CDR3 protein: CASSVQNNEKLFF. In DNA form, the CDR3 reads TGTGCCAGCAGCGTACAGAATAATGAAAAACTGTTTTTT.

J is TRBJ2-4 and V is TRBV4-1, with TRBD2 identical over 9 bases. J lost 6 bases, V lost 0 bases, and 12 bases had no gene match. Germline V lookup: CDR1 MGHRA, CDR2 YSYEKL. This CDR3 is 18 amino acids long. The CDR3 loop reads CASSQDIWREGLINIQYF. CDR3 coding DNA: TGCGCCAGCAGCCAAGATATTTGGCGGGAGGGCCTGATAAACATTCAGTACTTC.

The V and J genes are TRBV7-8 and TRBJ2-5, with D perhaps matching TRBD2 (6 bases). The CDR3 sequence is 16 residues long. The germline gives CDR1 SGHVS, CDR2 FQNEAQ. Trimming took 5 bases from V and 4 from J, leaving 20 bases between them. CDR3 DNA sequence: TGTGCCAGCAGCCCCGGAGGGGCCGCGCAAGGAGAGACCCAGTACTTC. It is translated as CASSPGGAAQGETQYF.

The V call is TRBV20-1, the J call TRBJ1-2, with D maybe TRBD1 (5 bases). Trimming removed 3 bases at V and 5 bases at J, with 7 bases between. CDR3 length: 11 residues. The germline V gene has CDR1 DFQATT and CDR2 SNEGSKA (reference sequence). Written as DNA, the CDR3 is TGCAGTGCTAGTCAGGGTTATGGCTACACCTTC. It codes for CSASQGYGYTF.

The V call is TRBV5-4, the J call TRBJ2-1, with D possibly matching TRBD2 (5 bases). The CDR3 sequence is 15 residues long. V lost 0 bases, J lost 2 bases, and 9 bases lay in between. Germline CDR1 SGHNT, CDR2 YYREEE (reference sequence). This chain's CDR3 is CASSLDPGAYNEQFF. CDR3 coding DNA: TGTGCCAGCAGCTTGGACCCCGGGGCCTACAATGAGCAGTTCTTC.

This chain uses TRBV6-5 with TRBJ2-1; tentative D call: TRBD2 (7 bases). CDR3 length equals 15 residues. V was cut by 6 bases and J by 2 bases, with 14 bases left in between. From germline, CDR1 is MNHEY and CDR2 SVGAGI. CDR3: CASSYLGGPYNEQFF. The CDR3 DNA reads as TGTGCCAGCAGCTATCTGGGGGGGCCCTACAATGAGCAGTTCTTC.

This chain connects TRBV4-2 to TRBJ1-2; tentatively, D is TRBD1 (5 bases). Germline values: CDR1 LGHNA, CDR2 YNFKEQ. The CDR3 runs 18 residues. V was trimmed by 7 bases and J by 6 bases, leaving 30 bases between them. CDR3: CASNDGRRADRTSDGYTF. In nucleotides, the CDR3 is TGTGCCAGCAACGATGGAAGGAGAGCAGACAGAACGAGCGATGGCTACACCTTC.